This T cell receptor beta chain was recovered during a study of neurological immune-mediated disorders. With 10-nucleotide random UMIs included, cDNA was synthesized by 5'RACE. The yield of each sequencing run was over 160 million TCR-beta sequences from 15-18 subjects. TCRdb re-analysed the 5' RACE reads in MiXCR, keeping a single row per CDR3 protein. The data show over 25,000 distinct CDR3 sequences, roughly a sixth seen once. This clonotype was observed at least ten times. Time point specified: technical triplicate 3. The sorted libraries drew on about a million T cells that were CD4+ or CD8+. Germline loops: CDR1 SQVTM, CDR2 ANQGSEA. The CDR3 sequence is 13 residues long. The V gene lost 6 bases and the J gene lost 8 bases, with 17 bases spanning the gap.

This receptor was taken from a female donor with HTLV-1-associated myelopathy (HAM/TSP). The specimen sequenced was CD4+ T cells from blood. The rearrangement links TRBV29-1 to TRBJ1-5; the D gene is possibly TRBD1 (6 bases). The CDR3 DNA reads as TGCAGCGTCTGGGGGGGGGCCGGCAAGCCCCAGCATTTT. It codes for CSVWGGAGKPQHF.